These 17 T cell receptor gamma chains came from one sample sequenced in a study of gamma-delta T cells after stem cell transplantation. TCRdb re-analyzed the RT-PCR reads via CATT. The repertoire consists of approximately 770 gamma-chain clones, with around 37% occurring once and the leading ten covering roughly a quarter. Material: gamma-delta T cells. The receptors here all came from a human donor. It is not recorded whose cells these are; they may come from a transplant donor.

This clone is termed large (0.1 to 1%). V and J are TRGV9 and TRGJP. No J segment appears in TCRdb, so it was assigned here by matching the sequence to germline. The CDR3 extends over 16 amino acids. Trimming took 4 bases from V and 6 from J; bases not matched to a gene: 6. In germline, CDR1 is GITISATS, CDR2 ISYDGTV (reference sequence). The CDR3 nucleotides are TGTGCCTTGTGGGAACCCTCAGAGTTGGGCAAAAAAATCAAGGTATTT. It encodes CALWEPSELGKKIKVF.

On this clone itself: The likely explanation is a read error, given a far larger clone one base away. The chain links TRGV4 to TRGJ1 or TRGJ2. In the absence of a J gene in TCRdb, the DNA was matched to germline to assign it here. Germline values: CDR1 EGSTGY, CDR2 YDSYTSSV. This CDR3 has 12 residues. The CDR3 DNA reads as TGTGCCACCTGGGGTGGGCGGTATAAGAAACTCTTT. Amino acids: CATWGGRYKKLF.

About this clone itself: At one boundary the junction diverges from the germline segment, which might be a read error. The chain joins TRGV9 to TRGJP. The J gene comes from matching the DNA to germline here; TCRdb lacks it. CDR3 size: 17 residues. Looked up from germline, CDR1 is GITISATS and CDR2 is ISYDGTV (reference sequence). The CDR3, as DNA: TGTGCCTTGTGGGGGGTGTTATCAGAGTTGGGCAAAAAAATCAAGGTATTT. Its translation is CALWGVLSELGKKIKVF.

The chain employs TRGV9 and TRGJ1 or TRGJ2. TCRdb leaves out the J gene; it was filled in here by matching the DNA to germline. The germline CDR1 and CDR2 sequences are GITISATS and ISYDGTV (reference sequence). Losses at the gene ends were 3 bases for V and 2 bases for J; bases not matched to a gene: 1. CDR3 size: 12 residues. CDR3 protein: CALWEYYYKKLF. CDR3 coding DNA: TGTGCCTTGTGGGAGTATTATTATAAGAAACTCTTT.

By sample share, this clone is large. The rearrangement links TRGV9 to TRGJP. The J gene, missing from TCRdb, was assigned here through DNA to germline matching. V shed 4 bases and J 7 bases; nucleotides not matched to a gene: 4. CDR1 and CDR2 (germline): GITISATS, ISYDGTV (reference sequence). This CDR3 spans 15 amino acids. DNA of the CDR3: TGTGCCTTGTGGGAATCGGAGTTGGGCAAAAAAATCAAGGTATTT. Translated: CALWESELGKKIKVF.

The chain recombines TRGV9 with TRGJP. No J gene was available from TCRdb, and it was assigned here by a germline match of the DNA. Germline CDR1 reads GITISATS; CDR2 reads ISYDGTV (reference sequence). Unmatched junction bases numbered 13, after V lost 2 bases and J lost 9 bases. The length of the CDR3 is 18 residues. The CDR3: CALWEAPLIGLGKKIKVF. The CDR3 DNA reads TGTGCCTTGTGGGAGGCCCCATTGATTGGGTTGGGCAAAAAAATCAAGGTATTT.

Details on this clone: This may come from a read error, since a much larger clone is one base off. The V gene is listed as TRGV9; no J gene was called. Germline assignment: CDR1 GITISATS and CDR2 ISYDGTV (reference sequence). The CDR3 is 16 amino acids. CDR3 DNA sequence: TGTGCCTTGTGGGAGGCGAGCCAGTTGGGCAAAAAAATCGAGGTATTT. Translated, it gives CALWEASQLGKKIEVF.

Judged by abundance, this clone is large. CDR3 sequence (DNA): TGTGCCACCTGGGATGCCGAGCCTGTGGGAGGGACTAGTTATTATAAGAAACTCTTT. It encodes CATWDAEPVGGTSYYKKLF. The chain recombines TRGV4 with TRGJ1 or TRGJ2. No J gene is reported in TCRdb; it was inferred here by comparing the DNA with germline. Germline trimming cut 2 bases from V and 3 bases from J; bases unmatched to any gene: 22. This CDR3 region has 19 residues. The germline CDR1 and CDR2 sequences are EGSTGY and YDSYTSSV.

This clone came up a few times. CDR3 loop: CALWEDLNYYKKLF. CDR3 nucleotide sequence: TGTGCCTTGTGGGAGGACCTGAATTATTATAAGAAACTCTTT. V gene TRGV9 combines with J gene TRGJ1 or TRGJ2. Here the J gene came from matching the DNA to germline, since TCRdb omits it. V gave up 2 bases and J gave up 0 bases; unmatched junction bases: 4. This CDR3 contains 14 residues. Germline CDR1 GITISATS, CDR2 ISYDGTV (reference sequence).

For this clone: Other nucleotide sequences in the sample specify the same CDR3. The V call is TRGV9, the J call TRGJP. Matching the DNA to germline supplied the J gene, which TCRdb does not give. The CDR3 is 17 amino acids. Germline-derived CDR1 and CDR2 are GITISATS and ISYDGTV (reference sequence). V lost 0 bases, J lost 6 bases, and 5 bases stayed unmatched. CDR3 loop: CALWEVRGELGKKIKVF. For the CDR3, the DNA is TGTGCCTTGTGGGAGGTGCGTGGAGAGTTGGGCAAAAAAATCAAGGTATTT.

By frequency in the sample, this clone is large (0.1 to 1%). The chain employs TRGV2 and TRGJ1 or TRGJ2. TCRdb supplies no J gene; here it was assigned by aligning the nucleotide sequence to germline. From germline, CDR1 is EGSNGY and CDR2 YDSYNSKV. V gave up 0 bases and J gave up 5 bases; unmatched junction bases: 13. CDR3 length equals 16 residues. The CDR3: CATWDGPTRCDYKKLF. The DNA of the CDR3 is TGTGCCACCTGGGACGGGCCGACGAGGTGTGATTATAAGAAACTCTTT.

Relative to its sample, this clone is large. Other DNA sequences in this specimen translate into the identical CDR3. The chain is built from TRGV9 and TRGJP. TCRdb records no J gene; here it was assigned by comparing the DNA to germline. V shed 1 base and J 5 bases; nucleotides not matched to a gene: 2. This CDR3 region has 16 residues. The V gene's germline CDR1 is GITISATS and CDR2 ISYDGTV (reference sequence). The CDR3 DNA is TGTGCCTTGTGGGAGGTCAAAGAGTTGGGCAAAAAAATCAAGGTATTT. It codes for CALWEVKELGKKIKVF.

On this clone: This probably arose from a read error, given a far larger clone one base away. The chain links TRGV3 to TRGJP1. TCRdb lists no J gene, so it was determined here by aligning the DNA to germline. Germline V gene sequence: CDR1 VTNTFY, CDR2 YDVSTARD (reference sequence). This CDR3 spans 15 amino acids. V shed 2 bases and J 6 bases; nucleotides not matched to a gene: 9. The CDR3 DNA sequence: TGTGCCACCTGGGACACCCTTGCCGCTGGTTGGTTCAAGATATTT. It yields the protein CATWDTLAAGWFKIF.

Comment on this clone: A far larger clone lies a single base away; this is likely a read error. J is TRGJP1 and V is TRGV8. The J gene was missing in TCRdb and was found by matching the end of the DNA to germline. CDR1 is VENAVY and CDR2 is YDSYNSRV in the germline V gene. The J segment lost 0 bases and the V segment lost 12 bases, leaving 19 bases of the junction unmatched. CDR3 length: 17 residues. This chain's CDR3 is CAALDSDPNTTGWFKIF. The CDR3, as DNA: TGTGCCGCTCTCGACTCTGACCCAAATACCACTGGTTGGTTCAAGATATTT.

To note about this clone: It differs at one base from a far larger clone, so likely a read error. The chain couples TRGV4 to TRGJ1 or TRGJ2. Germline matching of the DNA provided the J gene here, since TCRdb leaves it blank. The CDR3 spans 16 residues. Looked up from germline, CDR1 is EGSTGY and CDR2 is YDSYTSSV. V was pared by 5 bases and J by 3 bases, with 16 bases of the junction left unmatched. This CDR3 reads CATWGKGIRSYYKKLF. The CDR3 nucleotides read TGTGCCACCTGGGGTAAAGGGATTCGGAGTTATTATAAGAAACTCTTT.

The chain carries TRGV9 and TRGJ1 or TRGJ2. The J gene was not available in TCRdb and was assigned here by matching the DNA to germline segments. Germline CDR1 and CDR2: GITISATS and ISYDGTV (reference sequence). V was clipped by 2 bases and J by 7 bases; unmatched bases: 2. The CDR3 is 11 residues long. The CDR3 bases are TGTGCCTTGTGGGAGGCCTATAAGAAACTCTTT. It yields the protein CALWEAYKKLF.

To note about this clone: One junction end disagrees with the germline gene, perhaps due to a read error. Other DNA variants within this sample encode the same CDR3. V gene TRGV9 combines with J gene TRGJP. As TCRdb names no J gene, one was assigned here on the basis of a DNA match to germline. CDR1 is GITISATS, CDR2 ISYDGTV, per germline (reference sequence). The CDR3 sequence is 18 residues long. CDR3 residues: CALWELSDKELGKKIKVF. CDR3 sequence (DNA): TGTGCCCTGTGGGAGTTAAGTGACAAGGAGTTGGGCAAAAAAATCAAGGTATTT.